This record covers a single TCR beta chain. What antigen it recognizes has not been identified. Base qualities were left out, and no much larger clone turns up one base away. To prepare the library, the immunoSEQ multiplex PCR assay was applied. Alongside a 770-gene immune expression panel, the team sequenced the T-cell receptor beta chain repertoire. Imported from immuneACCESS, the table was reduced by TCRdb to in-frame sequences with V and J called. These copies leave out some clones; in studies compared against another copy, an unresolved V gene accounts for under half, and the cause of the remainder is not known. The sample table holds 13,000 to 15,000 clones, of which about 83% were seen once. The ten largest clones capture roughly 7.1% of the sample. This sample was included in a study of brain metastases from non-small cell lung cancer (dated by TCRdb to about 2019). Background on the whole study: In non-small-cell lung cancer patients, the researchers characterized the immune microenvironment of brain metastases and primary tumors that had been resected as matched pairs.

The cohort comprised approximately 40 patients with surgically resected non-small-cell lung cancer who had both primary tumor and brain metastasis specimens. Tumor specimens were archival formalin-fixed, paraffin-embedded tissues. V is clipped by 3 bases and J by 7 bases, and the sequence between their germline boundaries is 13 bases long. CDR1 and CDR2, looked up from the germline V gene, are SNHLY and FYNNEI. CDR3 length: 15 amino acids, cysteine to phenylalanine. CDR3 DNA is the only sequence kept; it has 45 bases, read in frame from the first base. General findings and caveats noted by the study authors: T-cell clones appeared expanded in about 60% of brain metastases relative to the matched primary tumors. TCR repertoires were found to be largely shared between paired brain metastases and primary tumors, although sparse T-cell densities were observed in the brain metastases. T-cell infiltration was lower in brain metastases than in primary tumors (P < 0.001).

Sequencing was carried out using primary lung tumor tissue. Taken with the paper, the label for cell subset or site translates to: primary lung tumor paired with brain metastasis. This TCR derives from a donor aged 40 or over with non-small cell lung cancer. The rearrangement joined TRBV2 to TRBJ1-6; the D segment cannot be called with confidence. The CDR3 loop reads CASSESDLSNSPLHF. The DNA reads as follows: TGTGCCAGCAGTGAGAGTGATCTATCAAATTCACCCCTCCACTTT.